This T cell receptor beta chain was identified during a study of shared clonotypes between healthy human individuals. The overall study: The study used three CD4 naive, three CD4 memory, two CD8 naive and one CD8 memory plate per donor.

About this clone itself: The junction departs from germline at one end; a sequencing error may be responsible.

Per the germline V gene, CDR1 is SGHDT and CDR2 is YYEEEE. CDR3 length equals 15 residues. Per the original methods: From ImmunoSEQ came sequences covering only the junction and carrying no quality scores, so filtering differed. The method was immunoSEQ multiplex PCR; TCRdb's version includes in-frame clones alone and lacks a portion of them. V and J calls and clone size are those listed in that table; D and trimming were worked out from the DNA. The data hold roughly 720,000 clones, with less than 95% observed a single time. The study enrolled healthy HIV-negative adults without recent acute infections or vaccinations as donors. The study drew all its donors from Caucasian adults living in Nashville, Tennessee.

The sample consisted of memory CD8+ T cells from PBMCs. Described subset: CD45RO+ cells pooled with CCR7-negative TemRA cells. The chain combines TRBV5-6 with TRBJ1-1, with no clear D. The receptor's source is a man in his late teens or twenties in good health. Some clones in this sample may be carry-over from other donors' samples. CDR3 protein: CASSPGWGSPTKAFF. DNA for the CDR3: TGTGCCAGCAGCCCCGGATGGGGTAGTCCCACTAAAGCTTTCTTT.